The source of this T cell receptor beta chain is a study of OX40 agonist ivuxolimab in advanced cancers. Assay: immunoSEQ multiplex PCR; the TCRdb copy retains only in-frame clones and omits some. The sample contains tens of thousands of clones, roughly 92% of which appear only once. The CDR3 totals 13 residues. V lost 1 base, J lost 4 bases, and 10 bases lay in between. CDR1 is SQVTM, CDR2 ANQGSEA, per germline. The chain recombines TRBV29-1 with TRBJ2-5, with D perhaps assigned TRBD1 or TRBD2 (5 bases each). This specimen consisted of CD4+ or CD8+ T cells sorted from blood, obtained in a trial of the OX40 agonist ivuxolimab. This clonotype was sampled from an adult with an advanced solid tumor such as melanoma, head and neck, liver or kidney cancer. The CDR3 loop reads CSVEVGTIETQYF. The CDR3 DNA sequence: TGCAGCGTTGAAGTCGGGACCATAGAGACCCAGTACTTC. Based on the CDR3 plus reference TRBV29-1 and TRBJ2-5, the full variable domain is SAVISQKPSRDICQRGTSLTIQCQVDSQVTMMFWYRQQPGQSLTLIATANQGSEATYESGFVIDKFPISRPNLTFSTLTVSNMSPEDSSIYLCSVEVGTIETQYFGPGTRLLVL.